Listed below are T cell receptor beta chains from one sample, sequenced in a study of OX40 agonist ivuxolimab in advanced cancers. Assay: immunoSEQ multiplex PCR; the TCRdb copy retains only in-frame clones and omits some. The sample contains 70,000 or so clones, roughly 84% of which appear only once. The specimen was CD4+ or CD8+ T cells sorted from blood, collected in a trial of the OX40 agonist ivuxolimab. These receptor sequences come from an adult with an advanced solid tumor such as melanoma, head and neck, liver or kidney cancer. Each CDR3 is given without its conserved first and last residue. Size tells how often a clone was seen (once, few, many) or the class of an expanded clone, and some rows leave it out.

j_call: TRBJ1-5
clone_size: -
v_call: TRBV11-2
cdr3_aa: ASSLERGQPQH

j_call: TRBJ1-6
clone_size: -
v_call: TRBV30
cdr3_aa: AWRSGASYRKPLH

j_call: TRBJ1-4
clone_size: -
v_call: TRBV5-1
cdr3_aa: ASSGGTNEKLF

j_call: TRBJ1-1
clone_size: -
v_call: TRBV5-1
cdr3_aa: ASSLVGGRGTEAF

j_call: TRBJ2-7
clone_size: once
v_call: TRBV7-2
cdr3_aa: ASSLEGTVYEQY

j_call: TRBJ2-7
clone_size: -
v_call: TRBV29-1
cdr3_aa: SVEEPNRDEQY

j_call: TRBJ2-2
clone_size: -
v_call: TRBV2
cdr3_aa: ASSLGRRETGELF

j_call: TRBJ2-5
clone_size: -
v_call: TRBV9
cdr3_aa: ASSVVGAGETQY

j_call: TRBJ2-1
clone_size: few
v_call: TRBV7-2
cdr3_aa: ASSPSANEQF

j_call: TRBJ1-4
clone_size: -
v_call: TRBV9
cdr3_aa: ASSARTGLNEKLF

j_call: TRBJ1-3
clone_size: -
v_call: TRBV19
cdr3_aa: ASGDRSSGNTIY

j_call: TRBJ2-3
clone_size: -
v_call: TRBV2
cdr3_aa: ASSEGGRAVTDTQY

j_call: TRBJ2-6
clone_size: -
v_call: TRBV7-2
cdr3_aa: ASSLAITPGANVLT

j_call: TRBJ1-4
clone_size: once
v_call: TRBV6-1
cdr3_aa: ASSLGGKLF

j_call: TRBJ2-3
clone_size: -
v_call: TRBV27
cdr3_aa: ASSLSRLAGGGTDTQY

j_call: TRBJ2-6
clone_size: -
v_call: TRBV5-6
cdr3_aa: ASSLGSLLITGANVLT

j_call: TRBJ2-3
clone_size: -
v_call: TRBV7-2
cdr3_aa: ASSPRTETDTQY

j_call: TRBJ2-5
clone_size: -
v_call: TRBV28
cdr3_aa: ASSLKPGTGQETQY

j_call: TRBJ2-5
clone_size: -
v_call: TRBV12-5
cdr3_aa: ASGLVTSGKETQY

j_call: TRBJ2-1
clone_size: -
v_call: TRBV4-1
cdr3_aa: ASSQVMRAHNEQF